The 4 T cell receptor beta chains below were found in one sample sequenced in a study of T-cell reconstitution after alpha-beta-depleted transplantation in children. Preparation of the TCRbeta library was carried out with unique molecular identifiers. MiXCR, run by TCRdb on the PCR reads, gives a single entry per CDR3 protein. Altogether 150,000 to 200,000 distinct CDR3 sequences are present, 14% to 15% being singletons, with the ten largest covering 13%. Sequenced here: PBMCs from the stem cell graft donor, sampled from the stem cell graft. These receptors were obtained from a human donor who donated a stem cell graft to a child with acute lymphoblastic leukemia.

This clonotype was seen more than once but under ten times. The rearrangement joins TRBV20-1 to TRBJ2-4; no clear D gene. The germline CDR1 and CDR2 sequences are DFQATT and SNEGSKA (reference sequence). The germline V and J ends were trimmed by 4 bases and 9 bases, with 10 bases remaining between them. This CDR3 contains 11 residues. For the CDR3, the DNA is TGCAGTGCTACTTTTGGTGTCATTCAGTACTTC. This translates into CSATFGVIQYF.

Ten or more counts support this clonotype. V usage is TRBV10-3 and J usage is TRBJ1-4; tentative D call: TRBD1 (6 bases). V shed 2 bases and J shed 1 base, with 8 bases lying between them. CDR1 and CDR2 (germline): ENHRY, SYGVKD. The CDR3 has 15 amino acids. CDR3 amino acids: CAISEEGGTNEKLFF. For the CDR3, the DNA is TGTGCCATCAGTGAGGAGGGGGGAACTAATGAAAAACTGTTTTTT.

Of note for this clonotype: One base away lies a much larger clone, so this may be a sequencing read error. The chain has TRBV5-1 and TRBJ2-1, with D tentatively TRBD2 (5 bases). The CDR3 has 15 residues. Germline assignment: CDR1 SGHRS and CDR2 YFSETQ. The germline V and J ends were trimmed by 2 bases and 11 bases, with 20 bases remaining between them. The CDR3 loop is CASSFVARALHKQFF. Written as DNA, the CDR3 is TGCGCCAGCAGCTTTGTTGCGCGGGCCTTGCATAAGCAGTTCTTC.

This clonotype has only a few counts. V and J are TRBV5-1 and TRBJ2-2, with a possible D match to TRBD2 (7 bases). The germline V and J ends were trimmed by 4 bases and 0 bases, with 13 bases remaining between them. Germline V gene sequence: CDR1 SGHRS, CDR2 YFSETQ. The CDR3 is 16 amino acids. CDR3 in amino acids: CASSRAGASNTGELFF. The CDR3 region has the DNA TGCGCCAGCAGCCGCGCGGGGGCCTCGAACACCGGGGAGCTGTTTTTT.